This T cell receptor beta chain was retrieved from a study of PD-L1 blockade in urothelial cancer. Study-wide context: The authors examined blood 3 weeks (second dose) and 6 weeks after treatment start. Across blood samples, T cells had a median count of approximately 130,000.

Synthetic TCR analog templates were added to each PCR reaction. The table came from immunoSEQ multiplex PCR; TCRdb's copy has only in-frame clones and leaves some out. The data contain some 40,000 clones, around nine tenths of them seen just once; the ten biggest clones take up 8.3%. Locally advanced or metastatic urothelial carcinoma affected the patients. CDR3 length equals 16 residues. The V end lost 5 bases, the J end lost 1 base, and 14 bases lay between the germline ends. The germline V gene has CDR1 SEHNR and CDR2 FQNEAQ (reference sequence). The chain carries TRBV7-9 and TRBJ2-2; the D gene is possibly TRBD1 (7 bases). The sequencing used PBMCs, collected around atezolizumab (anti-PD-L1) treatment. The TCR sequence derives from a man between 70 and 80 years old with urothelial cancer. The CDR3 DNA follows: TGTGCCAGCAGCGGGGAGGACAGGTGGAACACCGGGGAGCTGTTTTTT. Its translation is CASSGEDRWNTGELFF.